The TCR beta chain under discussion was sequenced for a study of CD4+ T cells in melanoma. Clones were sequenced by immunoSEQ multiplex PCR, and TCRdb holds only the in-frame ones, with some missing. The sample includes approximately 14,000 clones, about 64% of them seen just once. After removal of 9 bases from V and 2 bases from J, the junction contained 7 bases not matched to a gene. The CDR3 runs 14 residues. Germline CDR1 SGHRS, CDR2 YFSETQ. The receptor was isolated from a human donor with melanoma. Material for sequencing was cells from a culture (not recorded whether cultured in vitro). This sequence joins TRBV5-1 and TRBJ2-2; TRBD1 matches 7 bases. The CDR3 loop is CATQTGSNTGELFF. In DNA, the CDR3 is TGCGCCACGCAGACAGGGTCTAACACCGGGGAGCTGTTTTTT.